This T cell receptor (beta chain) appears in the sequencing data of a study of patients and donors after allogeneic stem cell transplantation (dated by TCRdb to between 2020 and 2021). This clonotype occurred a few times. What antigen it recognizes has not been identified. One base away there is no much larger clone; base qualities are not given. The library was obtained by RT-PCR. This sample was sequenced with a NextSeq 550. TCRdb's own reprocessing of the public reads used fastp at Q25 and MiXCR and kept productive beta chains. Identical CDR3 protein sequences are pooled into one entry, listed with their most common genes and DNA. For this sample there are 190,000 or so distinct CDR3 sequences; over 30% appear just once. The top ten clonotypes cover around a tenth of the sample. This receptor was taken from a human donor who was either an allogeneic HSCT recipient or a stem cell or donor lymphocyte infusion donor (not recorded which). It is not recorded whose cells these are; they may come from a transplant donor. The source material was blood, either unsorted or a sorted T cell fraction (not recorded which).

The CDR3 region reads CSASFTSSGNTIYF. At the DNA level, the sequence is TGCAGTGCTAGCTTTACGAGCTCTGGAAACACCATATATTTT. Recombination joined TRBV20-1 with TRBJ1-3; a confident D gene designation cannot be given. The germline V gene (reference sequence) specifies DFQATT as CDR1 and SNEGSKA as CDR2. The CDR3 contains 14 residues, cysteine and phenylalanine counted. The only DNA kept is the CDR3, 42 bases in frame from the first base. The junction carries 9 bases between V and J, which are trimmed by 3 bases and 0 bases respectively.